Included here is one T cell receptor (beta chain) sequence, with context. Its specificity is not known. Sequencing was performed with immunoSEQ multiplex PCR; in TCRdb, only in-frame clones are kept and a portion is missing. The table has about 50,000 clones, roughly 90% seen once. This sample stems from a study of siplizumab effects on memory and regulatory T cells. CDR3 length equals 15 residues. V was shortened by 4 bases and J by 6 bases, with 18 bases between the two germline ends. CDR1 and CDR2 from the germline V gene are SGHTS and YDEGEE. Overall study results and limits: Major contributors to the alloresponse seemed to be naive T cells, which also appeared more diverse than memory cells. Proliferating Tregs in siplizumab cultures were never verified as suppressive.

Source material: naive CD8+ T cells sorted from blood. The receptor's source is a human donor in good health. This chain joins TRBV5-8 and TRBJ2-3; D possibly corresponds to TRBD2 (5 bases). In DNA form, the CDR3 reads TGTGCCAGCAGCGACTACCAGACGTTGGGGGATACGCAGTATTTT. Translated: CASSDYQTLGDTQYF.